The subject of this entry is one T cell receptor (beta chain). Its antigen is still unknown. Amplification used 60 Vbeta primers and 13 Jbeta primers. TCRdb's copy holds only in-frame clones and misses some; the assay was immunoSEQ multiplex PCR. This sample carries roughly 120,000 clones, around 82% of them seen once, and the ten largest clones take 3.6%. The data were taken from a study of cytomegalovirus exposure and HLA in healthy donors. On the study more broadly: Caucasian-associated ancestry cluster membership applied to around 80% of under 450 genotyped donors. Study conclusions and caveats: Listed as cytomegalovirus-associated were more than 150 TCR beta chains. A later analysis found that most CMV-associated TCR beta chains appeared HLA-restricted. Accurate prediction of HLA-A and HLA-B alleles (for most subjects) was reportedly achieved from TCR beta sequences.

Germline V gene data show CDR1 as SGHTS and CDR2 as YDEGEE. This CDR3 contains 15 residues. Trimming stripped 4 bases from V and 6 bases from J, with 19 bases between. The source of this sequence is a middle-aged man in good health and CMV-seronegative. This sequence joins TRBV5-8 and TRBJ2-5; a possible D gene is TRBD1 (5 bases). The sequenced sample consisted of PBMCs. In DNA form, the CDR3 reads TGTGCCAGCAGCCCCGGGCAGGGCCTAGGAAAGACCCAGTACTTC. As protein: CASSPGQGLGKTQYF.